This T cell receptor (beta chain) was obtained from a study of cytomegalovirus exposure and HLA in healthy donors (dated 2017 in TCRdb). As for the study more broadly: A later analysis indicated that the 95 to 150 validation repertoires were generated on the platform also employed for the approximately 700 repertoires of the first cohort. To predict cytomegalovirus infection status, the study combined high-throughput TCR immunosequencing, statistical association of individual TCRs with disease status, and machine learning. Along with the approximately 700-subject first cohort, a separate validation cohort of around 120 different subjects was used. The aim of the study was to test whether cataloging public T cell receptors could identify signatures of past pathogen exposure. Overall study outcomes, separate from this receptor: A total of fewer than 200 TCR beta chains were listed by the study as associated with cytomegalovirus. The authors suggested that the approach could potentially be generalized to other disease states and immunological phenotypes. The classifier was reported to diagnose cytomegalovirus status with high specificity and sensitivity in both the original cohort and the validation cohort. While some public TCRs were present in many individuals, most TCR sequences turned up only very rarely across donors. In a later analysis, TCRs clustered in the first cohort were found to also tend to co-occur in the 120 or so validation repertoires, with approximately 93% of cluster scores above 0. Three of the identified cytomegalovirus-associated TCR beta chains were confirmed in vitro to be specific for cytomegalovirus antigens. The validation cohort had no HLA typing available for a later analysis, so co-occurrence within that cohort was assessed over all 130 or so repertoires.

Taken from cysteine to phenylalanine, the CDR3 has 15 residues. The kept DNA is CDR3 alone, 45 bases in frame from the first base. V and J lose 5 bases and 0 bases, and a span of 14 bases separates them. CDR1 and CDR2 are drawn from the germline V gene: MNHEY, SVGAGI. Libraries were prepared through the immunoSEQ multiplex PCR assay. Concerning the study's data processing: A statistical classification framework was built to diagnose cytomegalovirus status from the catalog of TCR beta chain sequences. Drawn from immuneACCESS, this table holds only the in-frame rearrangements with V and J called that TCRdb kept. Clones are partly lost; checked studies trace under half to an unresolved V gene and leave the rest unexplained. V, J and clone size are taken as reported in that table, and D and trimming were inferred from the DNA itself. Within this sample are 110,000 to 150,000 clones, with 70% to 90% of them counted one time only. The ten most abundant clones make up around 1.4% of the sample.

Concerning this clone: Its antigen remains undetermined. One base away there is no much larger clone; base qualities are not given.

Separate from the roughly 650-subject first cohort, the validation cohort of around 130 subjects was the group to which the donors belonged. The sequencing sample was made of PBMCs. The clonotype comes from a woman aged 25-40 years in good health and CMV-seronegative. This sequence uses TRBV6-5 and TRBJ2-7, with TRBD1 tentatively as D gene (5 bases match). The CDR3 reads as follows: CASSGRTMSSYEQYF. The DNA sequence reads TGTGCCAGCAGTGGACGGACAATGAGCTCCTACGAGCAGTACTTC.